The 10 T cell receptor beta chains reported below all come from one sample, sequenced in a study of human T cells and chemical hapten exposure (dated by TCRdb to the early 2020s). The time point label on this specimen signifies: patch test 1, 2 weeks after DPC sensitization. The sample's treatment or condition label is to be understood as: therapeutic diphenylcyclopropenone sensitization with weekly scalp DPC. Library creation used RACE. The sequencer was a NextSeq 500. In TCRdb, the public reads were trimmed at Q25 with fastp and aligned with MiXCR, with productive beta chains retained. Rows are combined by CDR3 protein, so each entry shows the most common genes and DNA. The sample table holds some 400,000 distinct CDR3 sequences, of which nearly 5% were seen once. The ten most abundant clones make up roughly 2.4% of the sample. The material was whole blood, obtained in connection with sensitization to the hapten diphenylcyclopropenone (DPC). All receptors come from a woman aged 50 to 60 with alopecia areata. Some clones in this sample may be carry-over from other donors' samples.

In this sample, this clonotype turned up a few times. This rearrangement joins TRBV10-3 to TRBJ2-1; 7 nucleotides align to TRBD2. This CDR3 spans 14 amino acids. J lost 4 bases, V lost 2 bases, and 2 bases had no gene match. Germline V gene data show CDR1 as ENHRY and CDR2 as SYGVKD. CDR3 DNA sequence: TGTGCCATCAGTGAGCCTAGCGGTTACAATGAGCAGTTCTTC. Translated: CAISEPSGYNEQFF.

This clonotype was counted many times. The chain links TRBV12-3 or TRBV12-4 to TRBJ2-3, with D possibly being TRBD1 (6 bases). Trimming took off 8 bases at V and 3 bases at J, with 18 bases between the two ends. This CDR3 is built from 15 residues. The CDR3 DNA reads TGTGCCAGCTCACTACAGGGAAGGGAGACAGATACGCAGTATTTT. This encodes CASSLQGRETDTQYF.

This clonotype was observed a few times. The chain joins TRBV3-1 to TRBJ2-2; 8 bases fit TRBD2. The CDR3 totals 16 residues. V dropped 4 bases and J dropped 0; count of bases not matched to a gene: 4. Germline lookup yields CDR1 LGHDT and CDR2 YNNKEL (reference sequence). CDR3 in amino acids: CASSLSGRANTGELFF. CDR3 nucleotides: TGTGCCAGCAGCCTCAGCGGGAGAGCGAACACCGGGGAGCTGTTTTTT.

Many counts were recorded for this clonotype. The gene calls are TRBV28 and TRBJ1-1; D remains ambiguous. V was shortened by 5 bases and J by 1 base, with 8 bases between the two germline ends. CDR1 and CDR2 from the germline V gene are MDHEN and SYDVKM. The CDR3 has 13 amino acids. CDR3 amino acids: CASSPLENTEAFF. CDR3 sequence (DNA): TGTGCCAGCAGTCCACTCGAGAACACTGAAGCTTTCTTT. The entire variable domain, with the rest obtained from reference TRBV28 and TRBJ1-1, is as follows: DVKVTQSSRYLVKRTGEKVFLECVQDMDHENMFWYRQDPGLGLRLIYFSYDVKMKEKGDIPEGYSVSREKKERFSLILESASTNQTSMYLCASSPLENTEAFFGQGTRLTVV.

The J gene is TRBJ2-5, the V gene TRBV20-1, with D possibly TRBD1 on 6 matching bases. The CDR3 extends over 12 amino acids. Trimming shortened V by 1 base and J by 4 bases, and 7 bases separated the two germline ends. Germline V gene data show CDR1 as DFQATT and CDR2 as SNEGSKA (reference sequence). The CDR3 sequence: CSARAGAETQYF. CDR3 sequence (DNA): TGCAGTGCTAGAGCAGGGGCAGAGACCCAGTACTTC.

The chain recombines TRBV5-4 with TRBJ1-3; D is uncertain. CDR1 and CDR2 from the germline V gene are SGHNT and YYREEE (reference sequence). V lost 4 bases and J 7 bases, leaving 12 bases between the germline ends. The CDR3 has 13 residues. The DNA for the CDR3 is TGTGCCAGCAGCCCTCCTTCCTCGAACACCATATATTTT. Protein product: CASSPPSSNTIYF.

The chain has TRBV3-1 and TRBJ1-2; D remains ambiguous. CDR1 and CDR2 from the germline V gene are LGHDT and YNNKEL (reference sequence). This CDR3 region has 13 residues. Here the CDR3 DNA reads TGTGCTAGCCAAGGAGCCTCTAACTATGGCTACACCTTC. Encoded protein: CASQGASNYGYTF.

This clonotype has ten or more counts. The chain recombines TRBV12-3 or TRBV12-4 with TRBJ1-1, with unresolved D. There are 14 residues in the CDR3. V was cut by 2 bases and J by 1 base, with 8 bases left in between. CDR3 sequence: CASSLKAGNTEAFF. CDR3 nucleotides: TGTGCCAGCAGTTTAAAGGCGGGGAACACTGAAGCTTTCTTT.

The chain has TRBV29-1 and TRBJ1-1, with D tentatively TRBD1 (5 bases). There are 12 residues in the CDR3. The germline gives CDR1 SQVTM, CDR2 ANQGSEA. Trimming removed 4 bases from V and 1 base from J, with 7 bases in between. DNA for the CDR3: TGCAGCGTTGTGGGGGAGAACACTGAAGCTTTCTTT. This encodes CSVVGENTEAFF.

This clonotype was counted many times. The chain links TRBV5-1 to TRBJ2-1, with TRBD1 as a possible D gene (7 bases). V lost 4 bases, J lost 6 bases, and 11 bases lay in between. Germline CDR1 is SGHRS and CDR2 is YFSETQ. The CDR3 covers 13 residues. The CDR3 protein is CASSAGQTNEQFF. CDR3 sequence (DNA): TGCGCCAGCAGCGCGGGACAGACCAATGAGCAGTTCTTC.